The rows below give T cell receptor beta chains drawn from one sample of a study of T cells in Graves' hyperthyroidism and ophthalmopathy. TCRdb passed the multiplex PCR reads through MiXCR, listing each CDR3 protein once. The repertoire includes around 420,000 distinct CDR3 sequences, roughly 13% of them detected once, and 5% to 6% sits in the top ten. Input material: blood. The receptor set was obtained from a woman aged 18-30 years with Graves' hyperthyroidism. Each CDR3 is given without its conserved first and last residue.

J gene	V gene	CDR3 protein
TRBJ1-1	TRBV29-1	SVTGQGMDTEAF
TRBJ2-2	TRBV2	ASSEGRRNTGELF
TRBJ2-1	TRBV12-3/TRBV12-4	ASSQDIPDVYNEQF
TRBJ2-3	TRBV7-3	ASSLTHGDTQY
TRBJ1-6	TRBV12-3/TRBV12-4	ASSSNTGGRNSPLH
TRBJ2-3	TRBV12-3/TRBV12-4	ASRNDHEDTQY
TRBJ2-5	TRBV6-5	ASSYSLSGRWETQY
TRBJ1-6	TRBV27	ASSLWQGVGNSPLH
TRBJ1-6	TRBV6-1	ASSEVPGAGRGENSPLH
TRBJ2-7	TRBV7-2	ASSFSGTESYEQY
TRBJ2-1	TRBV4-1	ASSQTAGLAGGVNEQF
TRBJ2-1	TRBV11-2	ASSFGRGPYNERF
TRBJ2-5	TRBV20-1	SARIGQAKETQY
TRBJ2-5	TRBV9	ASSVRSGRQETQY
TRBJ1-5	TRBV6-1	ASSRRSGTGNQPQH
TRBJ2-5	TRBV20-1	SARGAGNQETQY